The rows below give T cell receptor beta chains drawn from one sample of a study of tumor-infiltrating lymphocytes in localized non-small cell lung cancer. Some clones are missing from TCRdb's copy, which holds only in-frame ones; the method was immunoSEQ multiplex PCR. The table has more than 8,500 clones, around 81% seen once. Input material: uninvolved lung tissue not adjacent to the tumor. The receptors originated from a human donor with non-small cell lung cancer. The CDR3 runs from the conserved cysteine through the conserved F or W. D genes are given only for firm matches. For some rows the clone size is stated as once, few or many, or as a class when expanded; others skip it.

clone_size cdr3_length j_call v_call d_call cdr3_nt cdr3_aa
. 14 TRBJ1-3 TRBV6-1 . TGTGCCAGCAGTCTCAGGGAAGTTGGAAACACCATATATTTT CASSLREVGNTIYF
. 13 TRBJ1-2 TRBV5-4 . TGTGCCAGCAGGTCGGCCGGGGCCTATGGCTACACCTTC CASRSAGAYGYTF
. 15 TRBJ2-2 TRBV5-1 TRBD2 TGCGCCAGCAGGCAAATACTAGCGGACACCGGGGAGCTGTTTTTT CASRQILADTGELFF
. 13 TRBJ1-2 TRBV7-9 . TGTGCCAGCAGCTACCAGGATAACTATGGCTACACCTTC CASSYQDNYGYTF
few 15 TRBJ2-1 TRBV28 . TGTGCCAGCAGTTTGGAGGGGGCTGGCCTCCGTGAGCAGTTCTTC CASSLEGAGLREQFF
once 13 TRBJ1-1 TRBV6-6 . TGTGCCAGCAGAAAGGGGGGGAACACTGAAGCTTTCTTT CASRKGGNTEAFF
. 12 TRBJ2-1 TRBV11-3 . TGTGCCAGCAGCTTAGGAGGGGATGAGCAGTTCTTC CASSLGGDEQFF
. 16 TRBJ2-6 TRBV29-1 TRBD1 TGCAGCGTTGCTTACAGGGGGCTGTCTGGGGCCAACGTCCTGACTTTC CSVAYRGLSGANVLTF
. 15 TRBJ2-1 TRBV29-1 TRBD1 TGCAGCGTTGCAGCCCCGACGGGACAGGGGAATGAGCAGTTCTTC CSVAAPTGQGNEQFF
. 12 TRBJ1-2 TRBV5-4 TRBD1 TGTGCCAGCAGCTTGAGGACAGGGTTGTACACCTTC CASSLRTGLYTF
once 12 TRBJ1-5 TRBV19 . TGTGCCAGTAGTATAGATCGAGGGCCCCAGCATTTT CASSIDRGPQHF
. 15 TRBJ2-5 TRBV2 . TGTGCCAGCAGTTTGCAGGGAGCGGAGAAAGAGACCCAGTACTTC CASSLQGAEKETQYF
. 13 TRBJ2-1 TRBV29-1 . TGCAGCCCTCGGTTACAATCAGGCAATGAGCAGTTCTTC CSPRLQSGNEQFF
. 16 TRBJ2-7 TRBV27 . TGTGCCAGCAGTTTCGGACAGACGAAACAAACCTACGAGCAGTACTTC CASSFGQTKQTYEQYF
. 18 TRBJ1-3 TRBV9 TRBD1 TGTGCCAGCAGCGTACTCCCAGGGGGCATGGACTCTGGAAACACCATATATTTT CASSVLPGGMDSGNTIYF
few 13 TRBJ2-1 TRBV6-5 . TGTGCCAGCAGTTACGTGGACGGGAATGAGCAGTTCTTC CASSYVDGNEQFF
. 13 TRBJ2-1 TRBV7-9 . TGTGCCAGCATATACAGCACACTCAATGAGCAGTTCTTC CASIYSTLNEQFF
once 15 TRBJ2-2 TRBV7-8 . TGTGCCAGCAGCTTAGCCACAGGGTACACCGGGGAGCTGTTTTTT CASSLATGYTGELFF
once 13 TRBJ1-3 TRBV6-6 . TGTGCCAGCAGGTCCGGGGTGGGAAACACCATATATTTT CASRSGVGNTIYF
. 14 TRBJ2-7 TRBV7-2 TRBD2 TGTGCCAGCAGCTTAGCCAGCGGGAGCTACGAGCAGTACTTC CASSLASGSYEQYF
once 16 TRBJ2-1 TRBV11-1 TRBD2 TGTGCCAGCAGCCCCCGGACTAGCGGTTCCTACAATGAGCAGTTCTTC CASSPRTSGSYNEQFF
. 15 TRBJ2-3 TRBV9 TRBD2 TGTGCCAGCAGCGTAGACGGGACTAGCAGGGAGACGCAGTATTTT CASSVDGTSRETQYF
. 16 TRBJ2-3 TRBV4-3 . TGCGCCAGCAGCCAAGGGATGGGGTCAGGCACAGATACGCAGTATTTT CASSQGMGSGTDTQYF
. 17 TRBJ2-1 TRBV7-2 TRBD2 TGTGCCAGCAGCTTAGTACTAGCGGGAGGGCCGGGTAATGAGCAGTTCTTC CASSLVLAGGPGNEQFF
. 18 TRBJ2-2 TRBV9 TRBD2 TGTGCCAGCAGCGTAAGCCGACTAGCGGGACCGAACACCGGGGAGCTGTTTTTT CASSVSRLAGPNTGELFF
. 15 TRBJ2-7 TRBV5-1 TRBD1 TGCGCCAGCAGCTTGGACAGGGGGAGCTCCTACGAGCAGTACTTC CASSLDRGSSYEQYF
. 13 TRBJ2-3 TRBV7-6 TRBD1 TGTGCCAGCAGCGACAGGGGTGCGGGTACGCAGTATTTT CASSDRGAGTQYF
. 15 TRBJ1-5 TRBV7-2 . TGTGCCAGCAGCTTAGAAGCAGGGCTCAATCAGCCCCAGCATTTT CASSLEAGLNQPQHF
few 14 TRBJ2-7 TRBV29-1 TRBD1 TGCAGCGTGCAGGGGGCTGCGACCCTCTACGAGCAGTACTTC CSVQGAATLYEQYF
. 12 TRBJ1-2 TRBV30 . TGTGCCTGGAGTGAGGAGGGCCATGGCTACACCTTC CAWSEEGHGYTF
. 17 TRBJ2-2 TRBV7-9 TRBD1 TGTGCCAGCAGCTTAGACCCGGGACAGGGGGCGTTCGGGGAGCTGTTTTTT CASSLDPGQGAFGELFF
. 12 TRBJ2-5 TRBV10-3 . TGTGCCATCCGAGGGGACACAAAGACCCAGTACTTC CAIRGDTKTQYF
once 15 TRBJ2-1 TRBV29-1 TRBD2 TGCAGCGTTGTTAGCGCTAGCGGGAGGGCCAATGAGCAGTTCTTC CSVVSASGRANEQFF
. 15 TRBJ1-5 TRBV15 . TGTGCCACCAGCAGAGAGGGGGCCCGGAATCAGCCCCAGCATTTT CATSREGARNQPQHF
. 10 TRBJ2-7 TRBV20-1 . TGCAGTGCTGAGGCCTACGAGCAGTACTTC CSAEAYEQYF
once 16 TRBJ2-1 TRBV27 . TGTGCCAGCCGTACCTTAACGCAGGGCCTTTACAATGAGCAGTTCTTC CASRTLTQGLYNEQFF
. 15 TRBJ2-1 TRBV7-2 . TGTGCCAGCAGCTTAGAGGGCCAGCGGCCCGATGAGCAGTTCTTC CASSLEGQRPDEQFF
. 14 TRBJ1-1 TRBV5-7 . TGTGCCAGCAGCTTGCAGGACACGAACACTGAAGCTTTCTTT CASSLQDTNTEAFF
. 13 TRBJ2-5 TRBV18 . TGTGCCAGCTCACCTAACAAAGGAGAGACCCAGTACTTC CASSPNKGETQYF
once 14 TRBJ2-7 TRBV29-1 TRBD1 TGCAGCGTTGCGTATAGACAGGGGATATACGAGCAGTACTTC CSVAYRQGIYEQYF
. 13 TRBJ1-1 TRBV28 . TGTGCCAGCAGGATATCCCGGAACACTGAAGCTTTCTTT CASRISRNTEAFF
. 13 TRBJ2-7 TRBV7-2 . TGTGCCAGCAGCTTAGAAAGGGGGAACGAGCAGTACTTC CASSLERGNEQYF
once 12 TRBJ1-2 TRBV7-9 . TGTGCCAGCAGCTCACACACGGGCGGCTACACCTTC CASSSHTGGYTF
. 17 TRBJ1-1 TRBV27 TRBD1 TGTGCCAGCAGAAAGCTCCAGGGACAGGGGATAATTACTGAAGCTTTCTTT CASRKLQGQGIITEAFF
. 14 TRBJ1-5 TRBV28 . TGTGCCAGCAGGGAGGATGGGGGCCCTCAGCCCCAGCATTTT CASREDGGPQPQHF
. 16 TRBJ2-7 TRBV19 TRBD2 TGTGCCAGTAGTATAGATCATGTTAGCGGGACCTACGAGCAGTACTTC CASSIDHVSGTYEQYF
. 17 TRBJ2-3 TRBV10-2 . TGCGCCAGCAGTGAAGGCTTTTTGGTGGGAGAAACAGATACGCAGTATTTT CASSEGFLVGETDTQYF
. 14 TRBJ1-3 TRBV7-9 TRBD1 TGTGCCACACGACAGGGGGCCTCTGGAAACACCATATATTTT CATRQGASGNTIYF
once 14 TRBJ1-5 TRBV19 . TGTGCCAGTAGTGTCCCGGGGCGAAATCAGCCCCAGCATTTT CASSVPGRNQPQHF
few 14 TRBJ1-2 TRBV5-6 TRBD1 TGTGCCAGCAGCTTGGGGGACAGAGATTATGGCTACACCTTC CASSLGDRDYGYTF
. 11 TRBJ2-1 TRBV14 . TGTGCCAGCGCGGACTACAATGAGCAGTTCTTC CASADYNEQFF
few 15 TRBJ2-3 TRBV7-9 TRBD1 TGTGCCAGCAGTTCCGACAGGGGATTAAGGGATACGCAGTATTTT CASSSDRGLRDTQYF
. 17 TRBJ2-5 TRBV7-9 TRBD2 TGTGCCAGCAGCTCCAGACTAGCGGGAGGGGAGAGGGAGACCCAGTACTTC CASSSRLAGGERETQYF
. 16 TRBJ2-1 TRBV11-1 TRBD2 TGTGCCAGCAGCCGTGGACTAGCGGCCTCCTACAATGAGCAGTTCTTC CASSRGLAASYNEQFF
few 16 TRBJ1-1 TRBV6-5 . TGTGCCAGCAGTTACTCGAGGCTTGTCCCCTCGCTCGAAGCTTTCTTT CASSYSRLVPSLEAFF
. 17 TRBJ1-5 TRBV5-6 . TGTGCCAGCAGCTTGAGGGGGACGGTTCGAGCAAATCAGCCCCAGCATTTT CASSLRGTVRANQPQHF
. 16 TRBJ1-1 TRBV5-1 . TGCGCCAGCAGCCCCTTTTCAGGGGCCGCTAACACTGAAGCTTTCTTT CASSPFSGAANTEAFF
once 15 TRBJ2-2 TRBV5-1 . TGCGCCAGCAGCTTAGAAGCCGCGAACACCGGGGAGCTGTTTTTT CASSLEAANTGELFF
. 17 TRBJ1-2 TRBV10-3 TRBD1 TGTGCCATCAGTGCCTCCGGGACAGGGGTATCTGGCTATGGCTACACCTTC CAISASGTGVSGYGYTF